This T cell receptor (beta chain) was captured by sequencing in a study of blood T cell repertoires in COVID-19. Only in-frame clones appear in the TCRdb table, and some are missing; sequencing was by immunoSEQ multiplex PCR. The data hold 350,000 to 450,000 clones, with around 86% observed a single time. The ends were cut back, 4 bases at V and 3 bases at J, with 6 bases in the middle. CDR3 length equals 11 residues. Germline-derived CDR1 and CDR2 are DFQATT and SNEGSKA (reference sequence). The TCR originated in a human donor in a cohort sampled during active COVID-19. The sequencing sample was made of peripheral blood. The rearrangement uses TRBV20-1 and TRBJ1-1, with a possible D match to TRBD1 (6 bases). This chain's CDR3 is CSATGDTEAFF. The DNA of the CDR3 is TGCAGTGCTACAGGGGACACTGAAGCTTTCTTT.